The next 6 T cell receptor beta chains were all read from a single sample in a study of glioma-infiltrating T cells after dendritic cell vaccination. The table came from immunoSEQ multiplex PCR; TCRdb's copy has only in-frame clones and leaves some out. The sample contains 49,000 or so clones, approximately 83% of which appear only once. Here the sequenced sample was blood, taken before dendritic cell vaccination. All receptors come from a human donor with glioblastoma.

This rearrangement joins TRBV7-2 to TRBJ2-1, with TRBD2 matching over 7 bases. Germline V gene data show CDR1 as SGHTA and CDR2 as FQGNSA. V was pared by 5 bases and J by 1 base, with 5 bases of the junction left unmatched. This CDR3 has 15 residues. CDR3 in DNA: TGTGCCAGCAGCGGTGGGGGGGGATCCTACAATGAGCAGTTCTTC. It yields the protein CASSGGGGSYNEQFF.

The chain links TRBV7-6 to TRBJ1-2; a weak D match, TRBD1 (6 bases). CDR1 is SGHVS, CDR2 FNYEAQ, per germline. The CDR3 covers 16 residues. Between the trimmed V and J ends, which lost 2 bases and 3 bases, there was a span of 16 bases. The DNA for the CDR3 is TGTGCCAGCAGCTTATCGGGACAACTTACTCACTATGGCTACACCTTC. Its translation: CASSLSGQLTHYGYTF.

The chain is built from TRBV7-9 and TRBJ1-5; possible D gene TRBD1, 6 bases. The V end was cut by 5 bases, the J end by 4 bases, with 15 bases between. The CDR3 length is 15 residues. Germline-derived CDR1 and CDR2 are SEHNR and FQNEAQ (reference sequence). CDR3 DNA sequence: TGTGCCAGCAGCCCCCTGGACAGAGATAATCAGCCCCAGCATTTT. Amino acids: CASSPLDRDNQPQHF.

The V and J genes are TRBV27 and TRBJ1-3, with 7 bases fitting TRBD1. The CDR3 covers 14 residues. With V trimmed by 6 bases and J by 2 bases, 4 bases remained unmatched. From germline, CDR1 is MNHEY and CDR2 SMNVEV (reference sequence). For the CDR3, the DNA is TGTGCCAGCAGAGGGGGCCAGGCTGGAAACACCATATATTTT. This gives the protein CASRGGQAGNTIYF.

The chain has TRBV7-9 and TRBJ1-5; D unclear. The CDR3 runs to 13 residues. V lost 0 bases, J lost 4 bases, and 4 bases lay in between. Germline V gene sequence: CDR1 SEHNR, CDR2 FQNEAQ (reference sequence). CDR3 sequence (DNA): TGTGCCAGCAGCTTAGCGAGGAATCAGCCCCAGCATTTT. Its translation: CASSLARNQPQHF.

In this sample, this clone turned up a few times. The V and J genes are TRBV10-3 and TRBJ1-2; 7 nucleotides match TRBD1. Trimming cost V 4 bases and J 8 bases; bases outside gene matches: 13. Germline values: CDR1 ENHRY, CDR2 SYGVKD. The CDR3 runs 15 residues. Here the CDR3 reads CAISASQQGTWGYTF. As DNA, the CDR3 is TGTGCCATCAGTGCGAGCCAACAGGGGACTTGGGGCTACACCTTC.